This is a list of T cell receptor beta chains from one sample in a study of blood T cell repertoires in COVID-19. Using immunoSEQ multiplex PCR, the repertoire was profiled, and TCRdb retains in-frame clones only, with some absent. The sample lists under 300,000 clones; more than 75% were seen once. Sequencing used peripheral blood. These receptors were collected from a man older than 75 with acute or convalescent COVID-19. Both conserved end residues are part of each CDR3. Fields, in order: CDR3 length, clone size, D gene, J gene, V gene, CDR3 protein, CDR3 DNA. D genes are given only for firm matches. Clone sizes are given selectively: once, few, many, or a class where the clone is expanded.

>15|-|TRBD2|TRBJ2-1|TRBV7-3
CASSVGVLAGEKQFF
TGTGCCAGCAGCGTAGGGGTACTAGCGGGAGAAAAGCAGTTCTTC
>14|-|-|TRBJ1-3|TRBV5-4
CASSAAGGGNTIYF
TGTGCCAGCAGCGCCGCGGGGGGTGGAAACACCATATATTTT
>12|-|-|TRBJ2-2|TRBV24-1
CATRKEVGELFF
TGTGCCACCAGAAAGGAGGTCGGGGAGCTGTTTTTT
>14|-|-|TRBJ1-5|TRBV28
CASSFPQGRQPQHF
TGTGCCAGCAGTTTCCCACAGGGCAGACAGCCCCAGCATTTT
>16|-|-|TRBJ2-4|TRBV16
CASSQRQGLAKNIQYF
TGTGCCAGCAGCCAACGACAGGGACTAGCCAAAAACATTCAGTACTTC
>17|-|-|TRBJ1-1|TRBV5-1
CASSLVPLTTGGSEAFF
TGCGCCAGCAGCCTGGTACCCTTAACCACGGGGGGATCTGAAGCTTTCTTT
>14|-|-|TRBJ2-7|TRBV4-1
CASSSQMGGYEQYF
TGCGCCAGCAGCTCTCAGATGGGGGGCTACGAGCAGTACTTC
>15|few|-|TRBJ2-5|TRBV15
CATSRDLGRQETQYF
TGTGCCACCAGCAGAGATCTGGGGCGGCAAGAGACCCAGTACTTC
>14|-|-|TRBJ2-3|TRBV19
CASRSRGGTDTQYF
TGTGCCAGTAGATCCAGGGGCGGCACAGATACGCAGTATTTT
>13|-|TRBD1|TRBJ2-2|TRBV12-3/TRBV12-4
CASTTGGPGELFF
TGTGCCAGCACCACAGGGGGTCCAGGGGAGCTGTTTTTT
>16|-|TRBD2|TRBJ2-5|TRBV5-4
CASSLVIAGGVETQYF
TGTGCCAGCAGCTTGGTAATAGCGGGGGGTGTAGAGACCCAGTACTTC
>16|-|TRBD1|TRBJ2-3|TRBV9
CASTRTPGTGMDTQYF
TGTGCCAGCACCCGGACGCCCGGGACAGGGATGGATACGCAGTATTTT
>14|-|TRBD1|TRBJ1-2|TRBV27
CASRPTGGPGGYTF
TGTGCCAGCAGACCCACAGGGGGACCTGGTGGCTACACCTTC
>10|-|-|TRBJ1-3|TRBV19
CASLGNTIYF
TGTGCCTCCTTAGGAAACACCATATATTTT
>15|-|-|TRBJ1-5|TRBV5-6
CASSAGPWGNQPQHF
TGTGCCAGCAGCGCGGGCCCTTGGGGCAATCAGCCCCAGCATTTT
>15|-|-|TRBJ2-6|TRBV6-5
CASSHKGTGANVLTF
TGTGCCAGCAGTCACAAGGGGACTGGGGCCAACGTCCTGACTTTC
>12|few|-|TRBJ1-2|TRBV28
CASSTPPVNYTF
TGTGCCAGCAGTACCCCTCCGGTAAACTACACCTTC
>19|-|TRBD1|TRBJ2-6|TRBV15
CATSKLGGRGHSGANVLTF
TGTGCCACCAGCAAGTTAGGAGGCAGGGGGCACTCTGGGGCCAACGTCCTGACTTTC
>14|-|-|TRBJ2-7|TRBV5-6
CASSLKTTDYEQYF
TGTGCCAGCAGCTTGAAGACGACAGACTACGAGCAGTACTTC
>16|-|-|TRBJ1-2|TRBV9
CASSVVSGIDSYGYTF
TGTGCCAGCAGCGTAGTTTCCGGGATCGATTCCTATGGCTACACCTTC
>16|-|TRBD2|TRBJ2-1|TRBV5-4
CASSLVATSDNNEQFF
TGTGCCAGCAGCTTGGTAGCGACTAGCGACAACAATGAGCAGTTCTTC
>14|-|-|TRBJ2-3|TRBV5-4
CASSLSPGTDTQYF
TGTGCCAGCAGCTTGAGTCCAGGCACAGATACGCAGTATTTT
>15|-|TRBD1|TRBJ1-5|TRBV5-6
CASSLEGQGNQPQHF
TGTGCCAGCAGCTTGGAGGGACAGGGGAATCAGCCCCAGCATTTT
>15|-|-|TRBJ1-5|TRBV7-8
CASSPGLSSNQPQHF
TGTGCCAGCAGCCCCGGACTGAGTAGCAATCAGCCCCAGCATTTT
>11|-|-|TRBJ2-1|TRBV5-6
CASSLHDEQFF
TGTGCCAGCAGCTTACATGATGAGCAGTTCTTC
>15|-|-|TRBJ1-1|TRBV12-5
CASGFGDTPNTEAFF
TGTGCTAGTGGTTTCGGGGACACTCCGAACACTGAAGCTTTCTTT
>16|-|-|TRBJ1-4|TRBV7-9
CASSLDITSPGEKLFF
TGTGCCAGCAGCTTAGATATAACCTCGCCGGGGGAAAAACTGTTTTTT
>15|once|TRBD1|TRBJ2-5|TRBV5-1
CASSPGQGRRETQYF
TGCGCCAGCAGCCCGGGACAGGGTCGGAGGGAGACCCAGTACTTC
>15|-|-|TRBJ2-1|TRBV5-6
CASSSGPIAGNEQFF
TGTGCCAGCAGCTCCGGACCCATCGCGGGTAATGAGCAGTTCTTC
>13|-|-|TRBJ2-3|TRBV4-1
CASSQELVDTQYF
TGCGCCAGCAGCCAAGAACTGGTGGATACGCAGTATTTT
>13|-|TRBD1|TRBJ1-2|TRBV27
CASSLQGAVGYTF
TGTGCCAGCAGTTTACAGGGGGCGGTTGGCTACACCTTC